Below are 21 T cell receptor beta chains sequenced from a single sample in a study of OX40 agonist ivuxolimab in advanced cancers. Sequencing was performed with immunoSEQ multiplex PCR; in TCRdb, only in-frame clones are kept and a portion is missing. The data contain fewer than 100,000 clones, around 87% of them singletons. The sample in question was CD4+ or CD8+ T cells sorted from blood, obtained in a trial of the OX40 agonist ivuxolimab. Receptors were obtained from an adult with an advanced solid tumor such as melanoma, head and neck, liver or kidney cancer.

The chain joins TRBV10-3 to TRBJ2-3; D may be TRBD1 or TRBD2 (5 bases each). Trimming shortened V by 10 bases and J by 6 bases, and 17 bases separated the two germline ends. Germline lookup yields CDR1 ENHRY and CDR2 SYGVKD. There are 13 residues in the CDR3. This CDR3 is CATQTGARDTQYF. In DNA form, the CDR3 reads TGTGCCACTCAAACCGGGGCCCGGGATACGCAGTATTTT.

This clone was counted a few times. The V and J genes are TRBV11-3 and TRBJ2-3, with 10 nucleotides matching TRBD2. The CDR3 runs to 17 residues. Germline loops: CDR1 SGHNT, CDR2 YENEEA. Trimming cost V 1 base and J 4 bases; bases outside gene matches: 8. CDR3 amino acids: CASSLGGPSGSADTQYF. The CDR3 DNA reads as TGTGCCAGCAGCTTAGGAGGGCCTAGCGGGAGTGCAGATACGCAGTATTTT.

As regards this clone: Different DNA sequences within this sample yield the same CDR3. This chain links TRBV6-1 with TRBJ2-7; D gene uncertain. Deletions cut 5 bases from V and 4 bases from J, with 6 bases between. The CDR3 has 11 residues. Germline V gives CDR1 MNHNS, CDR2 SASEGT. The CDR3: CASSQTYEQYF. The CDR3 DNA is TGTGCCAGCAGTCAAACTTACGAGCAGTACTTC.

The gene calls are TRBV10-1 and TRBJ1-2; D possibly corresponds to TRBD1 (6 bases). V shed 2 bases and J shed 2 bases, with 6 bases lying between them. Germline V CDR1 and CDR2: WNHNN, SYGVQD (reference sequence). The CDR3 totals 13 residues. The CDR3 is CASSEDRNYGYTF. DNA of the CDR3: TGCGCCAGCAGTGAGGACAGGAACTATGGCTACACCTTC.

V is TRBV9 and J is TRBJ2-6, with no clear D. V lost 0 bases and J 0 bases, leaving 4 bases between the germline ends. The germline gives CDR1 SGDLS, CDR2 YYNGEE. This CDR3 is built from 15 residues. CDR3 bases: TGTGCCAGCAGCGTAGGCCTCTCTGGGGCCAACGTCCTGACTTTC. Protein sequence: CASSVGLSGANVLTF.

The rearrangement uses TRBV6-6 and TRBJ1-1; no clear D gene. Per germline, CDR1 MNHNY and CDR2 SVGAGI (reference sequence). The V end was cut by 10 bases, the J end by 3 bases, with 9 bases between. The CDR3 consists of 11 residues. This CDR3 reads CATMGDTEAFF. CDR3 nucleotides: TGTGCCACTATGGGCGACACTGAAGCTTTCTTT.

The J gene is TRBJ2-4, the V gene TRBV5-1; 12 bases align to TRBD1. Looked up from germline, CDR1 is SGHRS and CDR2 is YFSETQ. This CDR3 has 20 amino acids. Trimming cost V 4 bases and J 1 base; bases outside gene matches: 15. CDR3 residues: CASSAGVGQGASLAKNIQYF. The CDR3 DNA follows: TGCGCCAGCAGCGCGGGTGTGGGACAGGGGGCAAGTTTGGCCAAAAACATTCAGTACTTC.

This clone showed up just once. V is TRBV6-1 and J is TRBJ2-3; 11 bases map to TRBD2. Per germline, CDR1 MNHNS and CDR2 SASEGT. V gave up 7 bases and J gave up 3 bases; unmatched junction bases: 6. The CDR3 is made up of 15 amino acids. The CDR3 reads CASMLAGGPTDTQYF. CDR3 in DNA: TGTGCCAGCATGTTAGCGGGGGGGCCGACAGATACGCAGTATTTT.

This clone is a singleton in its sample. The J gene is TRBJ1-1, the V gene TRBV28; D call uncertain. The CDR3 loop spans 13 amino acids. V lost 3 bases, J lost 1 base, and 6 bases lay in between. Per germline, CDR1 MDHEN and CDR2 SYDVKM. CDR3 DNA: TGTGCCAGCAGTTTTCGGGGGAACACTGAAGCTTTCTTT. Translated: CASSFRGNTEAFF.

The table lists this clone with a count of one. CDR3 in DNA: TGTGCCAGCAGCAGAACAGGGGGCCCTGAAGCTTTCTTT. Translating it yields CASSRTGGPEAFF. The V gene is TRBV9, the J gene TRBJ1-1; 9 nucleotides agree with TRBD1. The CDR3 runs 13 residues. In germline, CDR1 is SGDLS, CDR2 YYNGEE. The trim removed 4 bases at V and 6 bases at J, leaving 4 bases unmatched.

This chain connects TRBV19 to TRBJ2-6; 8 nucleotides agree with TRBD1. Germline V lookup: CDR1 LNHDA, CDR2 SQIVND (reference sequence). J gave up 2 bases and V 7 bases, and 10 bases lay outside the gene matches. The CDR3 spans 17 residues. The CDR3 DNA follows: TGTGCCAGTAAACGATTTGGACAGGGAGCTGGGGCCAACGTCCTGACTTTC. Residues: CASKRFGQGAGANVLTF.

V is TRBV4-1 and J is TRBJ2-5; 8 bases are shared with TRBD1. Losses at the gene ends were 3 bases for V and 5 bases for J; bases not matched to a gene: 11. CDR1 is MGHRA and CDR2 is YSYEKL in the germline V gene. The CDR3 is made up of 16 amino acids. The CDR3 DNA follows: TGCGCCAGCAGCCACCTCTCCGGACAGGGTGGGGAGACCCAGTACTTC. This codes for CASSHLSGQGGETQYF.

The V and J genes are TRBV5-1 and TRBJ1-5; possible D gene TRBD1, 5 bases. V lost 3 bases and J lost 7, with 11 bases in between. The CDR3 consists of 13 residues. Germline V lookup: CDR1 SGHRS, CDR2 YFSETQ. The CDR3 DNA reads TGCGCCAGCAGCTCCGACTGGGGGCAGCCCCAGCATTTT. Translating it yields CASSSDWGQPQHF.

CDR3 in amino acids: CAISPGLRKSNEQFF. CDR3 nucleotides: TGTGCCATCAGCCCCGGGCTAAGAAAATCCAATGAGCAGTTCTTC. The genes are TRBV10-3 and TRBJ2-1; the D is unclear. Germline V CDR1 and CDR2: ENHRY, SYGVKD. This CDR3 has 15 residues. V lost 6 bases to trimming and J lost 6 bases, with 18 bases between them.

The chain is built from TRBV7-8 and TRBJ2-5; 9 nucleotides match TRBD2. CDR1 is SGHVS and CDR2 is FQNEAQ in the germline V gene. Trimming cost V 2 bases and J 3 bases; bases outside gene matches: 7. CDR3 size: 16 residues. CDR3 in amino acids: CASSLRGGRAEETQYF. CDR3 coding DNA: TGTGCCAGCAGCTTAAGGGGCGGGAGGGCGGAAGAGACCCAGTACTTC.

The chain employs TRBV7-2 and TRBJ2-3; D call uncertain. Trimming removed 1 base at V and 2 bases at J, with 16 bases between. This CDR3 comprises 17 residues. Per germline, CDR1 SGHTA and CDR2 FQGNSA. CDR3 residues: CASSLGAALAYTDTQYF. DNA for the CDR3: TGTGCCAGCAGCTTAGGGGCCGCTCTGGCTTACACAGATACGCAGTATTTT.

The J gene is TRBJ1-4, the V gene TRBV6-1, with D perhaps matching TRBD1 (6 bases). The length of the CDR3 is 12 residues. CDR1 MNHNS and CDR2 SASEGT come from the germline V gene. V was pared by 5 bases and J by 14 bases, with 15 bases between. This CDR3 is CASSFSGTRLFF. In DNA, the CDR3 is TGTGCCAGCAGTTTTTCCGGGACAAGGCTGTTTTTT.

The chain uses TRBV7-2 and TRBJ2-7, with 8 bases fitting TRBD2. CDR1 and CDR2 (germline): SGHTA, FQGNSA. The CDR3 contains 17 residues. J gave up 2 bases and V 1 base, and 10 bases lay outside the gene matches. CDR3 loop: CASSLDGGRTWTYEQYF. The CDR3 DNA reads TGTGCCAGCAGCTTAGACGGCGGGAGGACCTGGACCTACGAGCAGTACTTC.

The V gene is TRBV4-1, the J gene TRBJ2-5; 12 bases align to TRBD2. The trim removed 4 bases at V and 5 bases at J, leaving 11 bases unmatched. Germline lookup yields CDR1 MGHRA and CDR2 YSYEKL. The CDR3 contains 17 residues. The CDR3 spells CASSPETSGGATETQYF. The CDR3 region has the DNA TGCGCCAGCAGCCCCGAGACTAGCGGGGGAGCTACGGAGACCCAGTACTTC.

This chain uses TRBV11-2 with TRBJ1-2, with D unresolved. The CDR3 consists of 14 residues. CDR1 SGHAT and CDR2 FQNNGV come from the germline V gene. V dropped 5 bases and J dropped 13 bases, with 23 bases sitting between them. The CDR3 bases are TGTGCCAGCAGCCCAGCGGTCCAGACTTTGGCCGGCACCTTC. It yields the protein CASSPAVQTLAGTF.

This chain uses TRBV19 with TRBJ1-1; unclear D gene. The germline V and J ends were trimmed by 5 bases and 1 base, with 8 bases remaining between them. This CDR3 has 13 amino acids. Per the germline V gene, CDR1 is LNHDA and CDR2 is SQIVND (reference sequence). CDR3 sequence: CASSEETNTEAFF. CDR3 bases: TGTGCCAGTAGTGAAGAGACGAACACTGAAGCTTTCTTT.